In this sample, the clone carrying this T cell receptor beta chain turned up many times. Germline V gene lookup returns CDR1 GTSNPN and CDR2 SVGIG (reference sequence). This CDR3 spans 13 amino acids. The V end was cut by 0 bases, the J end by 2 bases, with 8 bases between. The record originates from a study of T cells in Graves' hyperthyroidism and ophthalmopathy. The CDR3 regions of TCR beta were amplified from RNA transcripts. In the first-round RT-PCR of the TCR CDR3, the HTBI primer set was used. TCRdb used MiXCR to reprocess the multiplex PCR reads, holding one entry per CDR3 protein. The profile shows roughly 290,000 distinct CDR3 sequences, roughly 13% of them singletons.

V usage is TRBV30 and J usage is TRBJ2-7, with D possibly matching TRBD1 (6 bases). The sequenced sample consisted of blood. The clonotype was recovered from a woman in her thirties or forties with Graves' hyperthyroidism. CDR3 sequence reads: CAWSVGGPYEQYF. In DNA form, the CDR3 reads TGTGCCTGGAGTGTAGGGGGTCCCTACGAGCAGTACTTC.